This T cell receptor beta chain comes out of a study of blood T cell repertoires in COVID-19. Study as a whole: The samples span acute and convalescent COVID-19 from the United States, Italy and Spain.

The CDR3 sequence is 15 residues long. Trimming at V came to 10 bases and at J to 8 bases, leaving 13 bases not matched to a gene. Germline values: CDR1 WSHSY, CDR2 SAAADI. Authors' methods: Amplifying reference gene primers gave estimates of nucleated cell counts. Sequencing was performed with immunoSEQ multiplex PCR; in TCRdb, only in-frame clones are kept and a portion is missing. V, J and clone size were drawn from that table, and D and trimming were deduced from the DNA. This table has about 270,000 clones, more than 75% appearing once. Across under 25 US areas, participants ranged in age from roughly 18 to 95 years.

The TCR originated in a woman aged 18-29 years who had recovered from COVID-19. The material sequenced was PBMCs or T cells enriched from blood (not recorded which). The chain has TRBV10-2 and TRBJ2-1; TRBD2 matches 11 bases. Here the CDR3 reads CATESSGRGEYEQFF. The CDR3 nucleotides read TGCGCCACCGAGAGTAGCGGGAGGGGGGAATATGAGCAGTTCTTC.